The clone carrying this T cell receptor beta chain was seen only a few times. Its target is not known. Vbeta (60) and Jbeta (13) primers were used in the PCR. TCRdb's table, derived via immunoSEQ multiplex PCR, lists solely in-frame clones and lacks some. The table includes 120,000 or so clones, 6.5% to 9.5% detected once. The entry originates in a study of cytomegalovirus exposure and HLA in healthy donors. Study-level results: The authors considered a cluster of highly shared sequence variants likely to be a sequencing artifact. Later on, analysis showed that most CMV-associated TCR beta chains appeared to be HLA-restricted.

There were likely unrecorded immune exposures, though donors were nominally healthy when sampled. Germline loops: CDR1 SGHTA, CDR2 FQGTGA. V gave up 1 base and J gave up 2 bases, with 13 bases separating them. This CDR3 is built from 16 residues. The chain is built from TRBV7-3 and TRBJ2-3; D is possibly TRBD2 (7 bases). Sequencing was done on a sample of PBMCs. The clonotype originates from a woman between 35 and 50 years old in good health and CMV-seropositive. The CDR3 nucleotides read TGTGCCAGCAGCTTAAGAGGGGGACTATACACAGATACGCAGTATTTT. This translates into CASSLRGGLYTDTQYF.